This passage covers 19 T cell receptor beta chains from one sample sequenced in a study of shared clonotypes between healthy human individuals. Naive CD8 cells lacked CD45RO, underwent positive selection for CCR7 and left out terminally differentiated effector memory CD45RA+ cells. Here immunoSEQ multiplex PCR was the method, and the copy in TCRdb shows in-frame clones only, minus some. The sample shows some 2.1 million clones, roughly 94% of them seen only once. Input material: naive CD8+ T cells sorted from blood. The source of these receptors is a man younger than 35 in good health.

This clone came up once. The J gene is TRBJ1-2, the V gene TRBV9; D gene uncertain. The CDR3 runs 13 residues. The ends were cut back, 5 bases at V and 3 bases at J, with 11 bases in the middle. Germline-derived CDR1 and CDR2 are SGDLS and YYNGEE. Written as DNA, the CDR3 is TGTGCCAGCAGTTCCCCCGAGGACTATGGCTACACCTTC. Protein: CASSSPEDYGYTF. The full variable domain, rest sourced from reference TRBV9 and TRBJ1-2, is DSGVTQTPKHLITATGQRVTLRCSPRSGDLSVYWYQQSLDQGLQFLIQYYNGEERAKGNILERFSAQQFPDLHSELNLSSLELGDSALYFCASSSPEDYGYTFGSGTRLTVV.

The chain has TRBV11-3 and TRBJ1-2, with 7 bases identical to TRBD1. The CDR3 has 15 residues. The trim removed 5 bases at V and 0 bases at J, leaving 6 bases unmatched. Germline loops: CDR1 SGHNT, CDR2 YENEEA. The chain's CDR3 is CASSPGGLTNYGYTF. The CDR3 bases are TGTGCCAGCAGCCCAGGGGGGCTAACTAACTATGGCTACACCTTC.

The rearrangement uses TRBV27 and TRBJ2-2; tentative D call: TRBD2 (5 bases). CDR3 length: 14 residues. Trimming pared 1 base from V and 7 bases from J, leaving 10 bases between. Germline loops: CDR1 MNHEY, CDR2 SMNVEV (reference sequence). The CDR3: CASSLWGEGGELFF. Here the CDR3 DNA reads TGTGCCAGCAGTTTATGGGGAGAAGGCGGGGAGCTGTTTTTT.

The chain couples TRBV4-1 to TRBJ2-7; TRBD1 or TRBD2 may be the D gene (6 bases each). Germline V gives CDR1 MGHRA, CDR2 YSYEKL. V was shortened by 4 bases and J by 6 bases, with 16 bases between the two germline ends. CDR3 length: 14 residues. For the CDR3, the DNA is TGCGCCAGCAGCCTTGGGGGGCTAGTTGGCGAGCAGTACTTC. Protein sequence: CASSLGGLVGEQYF.

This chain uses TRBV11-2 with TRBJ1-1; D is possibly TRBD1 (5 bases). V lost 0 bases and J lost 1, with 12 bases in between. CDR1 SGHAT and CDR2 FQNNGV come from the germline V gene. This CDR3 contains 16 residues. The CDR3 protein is CASSLDQEGKNTEAFF. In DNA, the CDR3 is TGTGCCAGCAGCTTAGATCAGGAGGGGAAGAACACTGAAGCTTTCTTT.

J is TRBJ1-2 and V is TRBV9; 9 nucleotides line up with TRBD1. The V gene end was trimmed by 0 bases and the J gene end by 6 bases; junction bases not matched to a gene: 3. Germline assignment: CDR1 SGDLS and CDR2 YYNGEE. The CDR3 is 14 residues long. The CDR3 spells CASSVVGQGDGYTF. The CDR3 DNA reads TGTGCCAGCAGCGTAGTGGGACAGGGTGATGGCTACACCTTC.

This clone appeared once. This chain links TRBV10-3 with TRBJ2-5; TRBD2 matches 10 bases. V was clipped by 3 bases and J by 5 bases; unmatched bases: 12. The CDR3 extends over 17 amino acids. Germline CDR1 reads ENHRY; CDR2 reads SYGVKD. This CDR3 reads CAISESPSGSDLETQYF. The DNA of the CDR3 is TGTGCCATCAGTGAATCTCCTAGCGGGAGCGACTTGGAGACCCAGTACTTC.

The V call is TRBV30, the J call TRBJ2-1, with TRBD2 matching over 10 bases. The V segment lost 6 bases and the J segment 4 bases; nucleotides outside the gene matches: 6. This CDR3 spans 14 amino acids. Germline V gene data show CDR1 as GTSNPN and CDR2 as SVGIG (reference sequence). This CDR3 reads CACLWTSGYNEQFF. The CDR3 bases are TGTGCCTGTCTCTGGACTAGCGGTTACAATGAGCAGTTCTTC. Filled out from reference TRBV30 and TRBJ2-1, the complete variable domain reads SQTIHQWPATLVQPVGSPLSLECTVEGTSNPNLYWYRQAAGRGLQLLFYSVGIGQISSEVPQNLSASRPQDRQFILSSKKLLLSDSGFYLCACLWTSGYNEQFFGPGTRLTVL.

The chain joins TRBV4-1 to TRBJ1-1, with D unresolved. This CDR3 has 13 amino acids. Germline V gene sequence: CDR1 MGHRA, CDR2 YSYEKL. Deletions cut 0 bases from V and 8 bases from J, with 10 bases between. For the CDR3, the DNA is TGCGCCAGCAGCCAAGATCCGGAGCGAGAAGCTTTCTTT. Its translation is CASSQDPEREAFF.

The CDR3, as DNA: TGTGCCTGGAGTGTACTAGGGACCACTGAAGCTTTCTTT. Its protein is CAWSVLGTTEAFF. The chain has TRBV30 and TRBJ1-1; weak D call: TRBD1 (5 bases). The CDR3 consists of 13 residues. Germline V gene data show CDR1 as GTSNPN and CDR2 as SVGIG (reference sequence). Trimming pared 0 bases from V and 4 bases from J, leaving 9 bases between.

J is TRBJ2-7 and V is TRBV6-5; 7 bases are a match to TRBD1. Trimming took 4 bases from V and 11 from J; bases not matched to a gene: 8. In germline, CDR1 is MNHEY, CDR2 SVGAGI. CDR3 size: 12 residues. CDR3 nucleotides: TGTGCCAGCAGTTCGGGACAGCCCAGGGAGTACTTC. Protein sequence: CASSSGQPREYF.

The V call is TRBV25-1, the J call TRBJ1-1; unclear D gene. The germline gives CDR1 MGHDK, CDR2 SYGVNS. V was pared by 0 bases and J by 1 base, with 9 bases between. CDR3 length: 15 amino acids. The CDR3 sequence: CASSEYGGTNTEAFF. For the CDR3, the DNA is TGTGCCAGCAGTGAATATGGAGGTACGAACACTGAAGCTTTCTTT.

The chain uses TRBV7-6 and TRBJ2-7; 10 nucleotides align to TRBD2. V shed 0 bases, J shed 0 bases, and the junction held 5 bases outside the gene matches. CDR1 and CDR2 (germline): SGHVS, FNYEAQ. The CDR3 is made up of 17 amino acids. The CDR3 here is CASSLATLAGSSYEQYF. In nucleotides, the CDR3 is TGTGCCAGCAGCTTAGCGACACTAGCGGGGAGCTCCTACGAGCAGTACTTC.

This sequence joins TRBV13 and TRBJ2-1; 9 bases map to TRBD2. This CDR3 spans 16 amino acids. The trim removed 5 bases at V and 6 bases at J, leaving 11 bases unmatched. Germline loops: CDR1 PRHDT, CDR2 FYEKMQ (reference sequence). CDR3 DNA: TGTGCCAGCAGCCCGATCCGAGCGGGAGGCCCCAATGAGCAGTTCTTC. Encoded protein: CASSPIRAGGPNEQFF.

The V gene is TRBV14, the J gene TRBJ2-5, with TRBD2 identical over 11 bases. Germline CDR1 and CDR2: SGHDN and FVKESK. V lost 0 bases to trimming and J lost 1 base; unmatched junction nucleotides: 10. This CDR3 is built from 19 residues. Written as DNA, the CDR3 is TGTGCCAGCAGCCAAGATTCCGGCCGACTAGCGGGGATCCAAGAGACCCAGTACTTC. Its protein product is CASSQDSGRLAGIQETQYF.

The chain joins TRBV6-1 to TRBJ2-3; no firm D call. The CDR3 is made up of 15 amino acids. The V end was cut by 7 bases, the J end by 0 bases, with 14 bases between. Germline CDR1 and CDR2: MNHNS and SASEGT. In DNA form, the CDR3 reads TGTGCCAGCAATCCGGACCCGCGGAGCACAGATACGCAGTATTTT. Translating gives CASNPDPRSTDTQYF.

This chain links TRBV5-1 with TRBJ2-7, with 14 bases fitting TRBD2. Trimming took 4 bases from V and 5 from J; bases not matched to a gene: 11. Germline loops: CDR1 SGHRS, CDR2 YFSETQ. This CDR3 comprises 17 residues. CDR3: CASSLRLAGGPMNEQYF. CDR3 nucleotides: TGCGCCAGCAGCCTTAGACTAGCGGGAGGGCCTATGAACGAGCAGTACTTC. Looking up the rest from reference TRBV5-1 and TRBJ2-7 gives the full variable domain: KAGVTQTPRYLIKTRGQQVTLSCSPISGHRSVSWYQQTPGQGLQFLFEYFSETQRNKGNFPGRFSGRQFSNSRSEMNVSTLELGDSALYLCASSLRLAGGPMNEQYFGPGTRLTVT.

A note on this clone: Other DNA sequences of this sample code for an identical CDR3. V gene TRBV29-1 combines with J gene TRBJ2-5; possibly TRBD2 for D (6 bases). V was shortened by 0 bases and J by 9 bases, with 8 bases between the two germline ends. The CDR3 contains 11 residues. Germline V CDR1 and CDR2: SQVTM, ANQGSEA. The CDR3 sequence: CSVEDWGAQYF. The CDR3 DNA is TGCAGCGTTGAAGACTGGGGGGCCCAGTACTTC.

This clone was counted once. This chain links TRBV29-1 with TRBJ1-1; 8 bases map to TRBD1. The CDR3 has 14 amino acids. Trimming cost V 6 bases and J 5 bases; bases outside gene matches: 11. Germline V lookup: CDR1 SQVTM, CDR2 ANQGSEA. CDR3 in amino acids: CSVPGQADWTEAFF. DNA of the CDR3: TGCAGCGTCCCGGGACAGGCCGATTGGACTGAAGCTTTCTTT.